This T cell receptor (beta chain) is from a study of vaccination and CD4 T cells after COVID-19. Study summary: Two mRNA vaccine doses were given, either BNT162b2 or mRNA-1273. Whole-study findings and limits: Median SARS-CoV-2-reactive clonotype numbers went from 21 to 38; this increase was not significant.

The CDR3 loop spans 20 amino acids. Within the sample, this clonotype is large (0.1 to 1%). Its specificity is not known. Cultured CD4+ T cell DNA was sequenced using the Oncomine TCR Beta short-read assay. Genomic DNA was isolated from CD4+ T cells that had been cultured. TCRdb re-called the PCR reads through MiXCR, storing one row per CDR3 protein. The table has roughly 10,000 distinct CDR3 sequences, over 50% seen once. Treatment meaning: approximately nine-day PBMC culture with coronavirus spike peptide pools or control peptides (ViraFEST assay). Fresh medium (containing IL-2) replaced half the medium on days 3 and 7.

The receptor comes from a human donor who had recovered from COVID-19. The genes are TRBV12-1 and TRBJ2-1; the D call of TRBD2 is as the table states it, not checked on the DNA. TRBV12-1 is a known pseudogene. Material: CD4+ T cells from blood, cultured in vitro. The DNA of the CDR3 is TGTGCCAGCAGCTTGTATGTAAAAGGGAGATTAACCCAAATCTACAATGAGCAGTTCTTC. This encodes CASSLYVKGRLTQIYNEQFF.